The source of this T cell receptor beta chain is a study of neoadjuvant anti-PD-1 for oral cavity cancer. Study at large: Patients without progression got a fourth dose around day 43.

Using immunoSEQ multiplex PCR, the repertoire was profiled, and TCRdb retains in-frame clones only, with some absent. Of approximately 67,000 clones listed, about 83% were seen once; the top ten hold 3% to 3.5%. Patients were newly diagnosed with stage II-IVA oral cavity squamous cell carcinoma without prior systemic or radiation treatment. The material was PBMCs, obtained before nivolumab (anti-PD-1) treatment. This clonotype originated in a person between 35 and 79 years old with oral cavity squamous cell carcinoma.

CDR3 protein: CASSSPGTSLYEQYF. In DNA form, the CDR3 reads TGTGCCAGCAGTTCACCCGGGACTAGCCTCTACGAGCAGTACTTC. The chain uses TRBV28 and TRBJ2-7; 9 bases are shared with TRBD2. Germline CDR1 and CDR2: MDHEN and SYDVKM. V shed 4 bases and J 3 bases; nucleotides not matched to a gene: 7. This CDR3 is 15 amino acids long.